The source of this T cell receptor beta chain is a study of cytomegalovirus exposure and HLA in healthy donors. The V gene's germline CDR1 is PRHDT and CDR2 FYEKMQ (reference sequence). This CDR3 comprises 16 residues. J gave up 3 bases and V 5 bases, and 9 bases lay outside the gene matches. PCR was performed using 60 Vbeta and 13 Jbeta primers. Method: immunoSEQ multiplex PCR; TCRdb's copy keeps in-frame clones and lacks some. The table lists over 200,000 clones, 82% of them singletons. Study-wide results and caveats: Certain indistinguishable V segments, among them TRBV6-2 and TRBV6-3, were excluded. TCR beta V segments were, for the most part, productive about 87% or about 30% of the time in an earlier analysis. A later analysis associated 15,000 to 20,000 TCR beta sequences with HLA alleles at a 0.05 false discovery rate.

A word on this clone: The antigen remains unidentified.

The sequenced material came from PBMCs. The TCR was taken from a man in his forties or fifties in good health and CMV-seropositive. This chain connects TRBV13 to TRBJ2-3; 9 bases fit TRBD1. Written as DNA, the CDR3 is TGTGCCAGCAGCGCTAAGTCGACAGGGGGAACAGATACGCAGTATTTT. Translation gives CASSAKSTGGTDTQYF.